The TCR beta chain under discussion was sequenced for a study of OX40 agonist ivuxolimab in advanced cancers. Germline V CDR1 and CDR2: SGHTA, FQGTGA. This CDR3 has 16 amino acids. V was clipped by 2 bases and J by 6 bases; unmatched bases: 5. Study-level results: Blood T cells, both CD4+ and CD8+, expanded clonally by week 6 at 0.1 to 3.0 mg/kg. In general, CD8+ T cells held more expanded clones than CD4+ did, on average.

A note on this clone: Its matching antigen is unknown.

Assay used: immunoSEQ multiplex PCR; TCRdb lists only in-frame clones, some missing. This sample has about 68,000 clones; roughly 82% occur once, and the top ten carry approximately 11%. V is TRBV7-3 and J is TRBJ2-7; 15 bases are shared with TRBD2. The sequence derives from an adult with an advanced solid tumor such as melanoma, head and neck, liver or kidney cancer. Specimen: CD4+ or CD8+ T cells sorted from blood, collected in a trial of the OX40 agonist ivuxolimab. In DNA, the CDR3 is TGTGCCAGCAGCTTAGCGGGACTAGCGGGAGGTGGCGAGCAGTACTTC. Its protein is CASSLAGLAGGGEQYF.